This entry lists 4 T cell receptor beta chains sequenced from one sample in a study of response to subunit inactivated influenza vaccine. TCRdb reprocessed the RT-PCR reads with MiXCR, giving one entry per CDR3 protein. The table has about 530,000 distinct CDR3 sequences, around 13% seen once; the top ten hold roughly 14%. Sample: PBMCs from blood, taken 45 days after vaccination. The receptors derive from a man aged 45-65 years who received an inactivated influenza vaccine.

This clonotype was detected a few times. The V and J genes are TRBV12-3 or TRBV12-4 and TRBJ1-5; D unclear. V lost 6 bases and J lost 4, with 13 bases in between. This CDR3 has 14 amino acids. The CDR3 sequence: CASSLGLRNQPQHF. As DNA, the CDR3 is TGTGCCAGCAGCCTCGGGCTGAGGAATCAGCCCCAGCATTTT.

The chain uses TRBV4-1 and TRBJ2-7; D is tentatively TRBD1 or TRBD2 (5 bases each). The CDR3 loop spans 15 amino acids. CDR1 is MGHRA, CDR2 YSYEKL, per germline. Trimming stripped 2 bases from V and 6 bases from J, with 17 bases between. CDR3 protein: CASSQLGPAGGEQYF. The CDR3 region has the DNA TGCGCCAGCAGCCAACTGGGCCCCGCTGGGGGCGAGCAGTACTTC.

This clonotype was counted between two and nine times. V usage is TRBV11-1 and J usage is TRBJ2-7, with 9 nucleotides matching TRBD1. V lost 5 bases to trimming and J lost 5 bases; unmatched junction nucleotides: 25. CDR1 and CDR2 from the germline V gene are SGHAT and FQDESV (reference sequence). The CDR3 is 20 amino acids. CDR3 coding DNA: TGTGCCAGCAGCCCGAGGACCGGACAGGGGAGAAAGGGAAGCTTCCACGAGCAGTACTTC. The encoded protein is CASSPRTGQGRKGSFHEQYF.

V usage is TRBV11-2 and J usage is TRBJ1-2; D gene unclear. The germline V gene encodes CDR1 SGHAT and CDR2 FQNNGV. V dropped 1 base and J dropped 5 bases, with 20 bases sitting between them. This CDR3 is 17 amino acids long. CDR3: CASSLGIDPIGLYGYTF. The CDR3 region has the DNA TGTGCCAGCAGCTTAGGGATCGATCCGATTGGGCTTTATGGCTACACCTTC.